This T cell receptor (beta chain) was documented in a study of cytomegalovirus exposure and HLA in healthy donors. About the research overall: Per a later analysis, the roughly 680 first-cohort and 110 or so validation repertoires shared one platform. Study-wide results and caveats: The classifier reportedly diagnosed cytomegalovirus status with high specificity and sensitivity. There were a few CMV-associated chains whose specificity for CMV antigens was confirmed in vitro.

A word on this clone: The antigen is unknown.

The V and J ends lost 1 base and 5 bases, in that order; junction bases with no gene match: 4. The CDR3 has 14 residues. Germline values: CDR1 MGHDK, CDR2 SYGVNS. Sequencing was performed with immunoSEQ multiplex PCR; in TCRdb, only in-frame clones are kept and a portion is missing. In the table there are around 300,000 clones, roughly 87% of which are singletons. V gene TRBV25-1 combines with J gene TRBJ2-7, with 8 bases fitting TRBD1. The specimen was PBMCs. The receptor was derived from a man aged 25 to 45 in good health and CMV-seronegative. The CDR3 sequence: CASSEWTDRDEQYF. CDR3 in DNA: TGTGCCAGCAGTGAATGGACGGACAGGGACGAGCAGTACTTC.